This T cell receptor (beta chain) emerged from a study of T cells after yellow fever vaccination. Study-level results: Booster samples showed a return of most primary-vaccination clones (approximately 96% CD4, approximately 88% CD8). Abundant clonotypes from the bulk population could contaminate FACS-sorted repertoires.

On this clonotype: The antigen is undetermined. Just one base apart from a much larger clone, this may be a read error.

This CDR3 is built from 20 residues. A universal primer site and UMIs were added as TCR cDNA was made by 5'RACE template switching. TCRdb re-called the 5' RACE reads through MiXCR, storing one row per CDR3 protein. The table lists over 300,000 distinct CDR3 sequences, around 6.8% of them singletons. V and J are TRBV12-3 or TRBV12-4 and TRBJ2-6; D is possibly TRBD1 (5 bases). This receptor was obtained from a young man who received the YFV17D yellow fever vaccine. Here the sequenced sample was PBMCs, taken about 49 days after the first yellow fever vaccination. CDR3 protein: CASSFRRRLNLNSGANDLTF. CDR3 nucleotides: TGTGCCAGCAGTTTTCGGCGTCGGTTGAATTTAAACTCTGGGGCCAACGACCTGACTTTC.